This T cell receptor beta chain was sequenced for a study of cytomegalovirus exposure and HLA in healthy donors. The study, taken as a whole, reports: Serostatus for CMV was the only available immune exposure information. Analysis performed later found 16,000 or so TCR beta sequences associated with HLA alleles at 0.05 false discovery rate.

CDR1 is SGDLS and CDR2 is YYNGEE in the germline V gene. The CDR3 runs to 16 residues. V shed 3 bases, J shed 6 bases, and the junction held 13 bases outside the gene matches. 60 Vbeta and 13 Jbeta primers were used in PCR. Only in-frame clones appear in the TCRdb table, and some are missing; sequencing was by immunoSEQ multiplex PCR. The profile shows under 200,000 clones, around 81% of them singletons. Comments on this clone: The antigen is not known.

Specimen: PBMCs. The clonotype originates from a woman between 18 and 29 years old in good health and CMV-seropositive. The chain has TRBV9 and TRBJ2-7; 9 bases map to TRBD1. CDR3 nucleotides: TGTGCCAGCAGCGCCGGACTTGGGACAGGGTCTGTCGAGCAGTACTTC. Translated: CASSAGLGTGSVEQYF.